This T cell receptor beta chain derives from a study of molecular identifiers for immune sequencing clone quantification. TCRdb re-called the PCR reads with MiXCR, one entry per CDR3 protein. The table shows about 640,000 distinct CDR3 sequences, with 15% to 20% occurring only once. This clonotype was detected a few times. The TCR comes from a human donor in good health. Some libraries in this study had Jurkat cell RNA spiked in. The specimen sequenced was naive CD8+ T cells from blood, with Jurkat cell RNA spiked in. The subset here: FACS-sorted CD8+CD4-CCR7+CD45RA+ naive T cells.

CDR3 in amino acids: CAWSPAWTEAFF. The CDR3 DNA follows: TGTGCCTGGAGTCCCGCATGGACTGAAGCTTTCTTT. V gene TRBV30 combines with J gene TRBJ1-1, with unresolved D. The germline V gene encodes CDR1 GTSNPN and CDR2 SVGIG (reference sequence). The V gene lost 2 bases and the J gene lost 5 bases, with 9 bases spanning the gap. CDR3 length: 12 amino acids.